Included here is one T cell receptor (beta chain) sequence, with context. No antigen is known for it. The table came from immunoSEQ multiplex PCR; TCRdb's copy has only in-frame clones and leaves some out. The sample records 1.5 million to 2.5 million clones, roughly 94% being singletons. Only CD45RO-negative cells positively selected for CCR7 counted as naive CD8 cells, so terminally differentiated effector memory CD45RA+ cells were excluded. The data derive from a study of shared clonotypes between healthy human individuals. The CDR3 extends over 13 amino acids. V was trimmed by 5 bases and J by 4 bases, leaving 9 bases between them. Germline CDR1 MDHEN, CDR2 SYDVKM. Regarding the study as a whole: Generation probability values for non-shared clonotypes were lower than those for clonotypes shared by all four donors. Owing to a small donor count, the genetic and exposure-history diversity represented was limited. A handful of donors shared 4.5% to 6.5% of their naive CD4 clonotypes. Sequencing of the sorted subsets was shown by rarefaction to be incomplete despite large depth.

The chain has TRBV28 and TRBJ2-1; weak D call: TRBD1 (5 bases). The sample consisted of naive CD8+ T cells sorted from blood. The TCR comes from a young man in good health. The CDR3 nucleotides are TGTGCCAGCAGTCCGACAGTTTACAATGAGCAGTTCTTC. Protein product: CASSPTVYNEQFF.